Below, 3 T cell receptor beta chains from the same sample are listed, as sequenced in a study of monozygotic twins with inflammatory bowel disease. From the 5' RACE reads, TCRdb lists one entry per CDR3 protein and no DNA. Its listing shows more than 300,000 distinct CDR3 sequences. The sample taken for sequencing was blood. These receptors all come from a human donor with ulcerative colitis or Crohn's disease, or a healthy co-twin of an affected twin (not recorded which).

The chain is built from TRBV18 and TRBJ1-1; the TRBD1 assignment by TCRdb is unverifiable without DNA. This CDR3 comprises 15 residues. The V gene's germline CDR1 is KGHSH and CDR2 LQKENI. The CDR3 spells CASSPGEGMNTEALF. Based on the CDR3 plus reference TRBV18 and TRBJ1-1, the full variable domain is NAGVMQNPRHLVRRRGQEARLRCSPMKGHSHVYWYRQLPEEGLKFMVYLQKENIIDESGMPKERFSAEFPKEGPSILRIQQVVRGDSAAYFCASSPGEGMNTEALFGQGTRLTVV.

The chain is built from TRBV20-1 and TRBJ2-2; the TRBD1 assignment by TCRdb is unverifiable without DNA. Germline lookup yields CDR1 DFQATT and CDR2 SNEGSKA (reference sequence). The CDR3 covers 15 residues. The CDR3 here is CSARDAGQKAGELFF.

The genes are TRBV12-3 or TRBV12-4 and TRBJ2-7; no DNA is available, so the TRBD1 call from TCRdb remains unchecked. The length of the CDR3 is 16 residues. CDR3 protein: CASSPPLTGPRYEQYF.